The rows below give T cell receptor beta chains drawn from one sample of a study of shared clonotypes between healthy human individuals. The protocol was immunoSEQ multiplex PCR, while the TCRdb copy is restricted to in-frame clones and leaves out a portion. The data show about 820,000 clones, with 80% to 95% seen just once and about 25% held by the top ten. Sequenced input: naive CD8+ T cells sorted from blood. All receptors derive from a man younger than 45 in good health. Both conserved end residues are part of each CDR3. The D gene is left open where the match is weak. The size field is filled for only some rows; it gives once, few, many or a size class.

v_gene: TRBV6-1; d_gene: TRBD1; j_gene: TRBJ1-2; abundance: -; CDR3nt: TGTGCCAACGGACAGGGTGGTGGCTACACCTTC; CDR3aa: CANGQGGGYTF
v_gene: TRBV2; d_gene: -; j_gene: TRBJ2-1; abundance: -; CDR3nt: TGTGCCAGCAGAACCGGGACGGGTGTTGAGCAGTTCTTC; CDR3aa: CASRTGTGVEQFF
v_gene: TRBV29-1; d_gene: TRBD1; j_gene: TRBJ1-1; abundance: -; CDR3nt: TGCAGCGTTGAAGGGACAGGGGAAAACACTGAAGCTTTCTTT; CDR3aa: CSVEGTGENTEAFF
v_gene: TRBV19; d_gene: TRBD1; j_gene: TRBJ1-4; abundance: -; CDR3nt: TGTGCCAGTAGTTCATGGACAGGGGGAGCAACTAATGAAAAACTGTTTTTT; CDR3aa: CASSSWTGGATNEKLFF
v_gene: TRBV6-6; d_gene: -; j_gene: TRBJ1-1; abundance: once; CDR3nt: TGTGCCAGCAGGCTGGGCACTGAAGCTTTCTTT; CDR3aa: CASRLGTEAFF
v_gene: TRBV29-1; d_gene: -; j_gene: TRBJ1-1; abundance: -; CDR3nt: TGCAGCGTTGTAGGGACGATCGGTTGGGAGAACACTGAAGCTTTCTTT; CDR3aa: CSVVGTIGWENTEAFF
v_gene: TRBV15; d_gene: -; j_gene: TRBJ2-7; abundance: -; CDR3nt: TGTGCCACCAGCAGTCGGACAGCGCGGCTACCCTACGAGCAGTACTTC; CDR3aa: CATSSRTARLPYEQYF
v_gene: TRBV4-1; d_gene: -; j_gene: TRBJ2-2; abundance: -; CDR3nt: TGCGCCAGCAGCCCGGACACCGGGGAGCTGTTTTTT; CDR3aa: CASSPDTGELFF
v_gene: TRBV28; d_gene: -; j_gene: TRBJ2-1; abundance: -; CDR3nt: TGTGCCAGCAGTTTCCCCCGGGTTAGCGGAAACAATGAGCAGTTCTTC; CDR3aa: CASSFPRVSGNNEQFF
v_gene: TRBV29-1; d_gene: -; j_gene: TRBJ2-7; abundance: -; CDR3nt: TGCAGCGTTGAAAGTTTTGGCAGGGCGAACTCGTACGAGCAGTACTTC; CDR3aa: CSVESFGRANSYEQYF
v_gene: TRBV6-5; d_gene: TRBD1; j_gene: TRBJ2-3; abundance: -; CDR3nt: TGTGCCAGCAGTACCGGGACAGGGATAACAGATACGCAGTATTTT; CDR3aa: CASSTGTGITDTQYF
v_gene: TRBV28; d_gene: TRBD2; j_gene: TRBJ2-3; abundance: -; CDR3nt: TGTGCCAGCAGTTTATCTTGGGGAGGGACAGATACGCAGTATTTT; CDR3aa: CASSLSWGGTDTQYF
v_gene: TRBV11-3; d_gene: -; j_gene: TRBJ2-1; abundance: -; CDR3nt: TGTGCCAGCAGCTTAGATCCGACGAAGCAGTTCTTC; CDR3aa: CASSLDPTKQFF
v_gene: TRBV7-2; d_gene: TRBD2; j_gene: TRBJ2-1; abundance: -; CDR3nt: TGTGCCAGCAGCCCAAGCGGGAGACGTAATGAGCAGTTCTTC; CDR3aa: CASSPSGRRNEQFF
v_gene: TRBV6-4; d_gene: -; j_gene: TRBJ2-3; abundance: -; CDR3nt: TGTGCCAGCATGTACTCCCGACGGGGCGATACGCAGTATTTT; CDR3aa: CASMYSRRGDTQYF
v_gene: TRBV5-6; d_gene: TRBD2; j_gene: TRBJ2-3; abundance: -; CDR3nt: TGTGCCAGCAGCTTACCCGGGACTAGCGGGAAAGATACGCAGTATTTT; CDR3aa: CASSLPGTSGKDTQYF
v_gene: TRBV4-2; d_gene: -; j_gene: TRBJ1-2; abundance: few; CDR3nt: TGTGCCAGCAGCCACGGGACGGGCTATGGCTACACCTTC; CDR3aa: CASSHGTGYGYTF
v_gene: TRBV27; d_gene: TRBD2; j_gene: TRBJ2-5; abundance: -; CDR3nt: TGTGCCACCACTAGCGCCGGAGGGCAAGAGACCCAGTACTTC; CDR3aa: CATTSAGGQETQYF
v_gene: TRBV5-1; d_gene: -; j_gene: TRBJ1-1; abundance: -; CDR3nt: TGCGCCAGCAGCTTGGTCCTGGGGAATACTGAAGCTTTCTTT; CDR3aa: CASSLVLGNTEAFF
v_gene: TRBV4-1; d_gene: -; j_gene: TRBJ2-1; abundance: -; CDR3nt: TGCGCCAGCAGCCAGTTCGCGGGTGTTGAGCAGTTCTTC; CDR3aa: CASSQFAGVEQFF
v_gene: TRBV7-2; d_gene: TRBD1; j_gene: TRBJ2-7; abundance: -; CDR3nt: TGTGCCAGCAGCACAGGGGTAGGCTACGAGCAGTACTTC; CDR3aa: CASSTGVGYEQYF
v_gene: TRBV15; d_gene: TRBD2; j_gene: TRBJ2-7; abundance: -; CDR3nt: TGTGCCACCAGCCCCCTAGCGGGACGCCCCTACGAGCAGTACTTC; CDR3aa: CATSPLAGRPYEQYF
v_gene: TRBV7-2; d_gene: TRBD1; j_gene: TRBJ2-1; abundance: -; CDR3nt: TGTGCCAGCAGGAGGGGGCCAAATGAGCAGTTCTTC; CDR3aa: CASRRGPNEQFF
v_gene: TRBV5-1; d_gene: -; j_gene: TRBJ2-7; abundance: -; CDR3nt: TGCGCCAGCAGCATACAAATACAAAGGGACGAGCAGTACTTC; CDR3aa: CASSIQIQRDEQYF
v_gene: TRBV7-9; d_gene: -; j_gene: TRBJ1-1; abundance: -; CDR3nt: TGTGCCAGCAGCGCGCGGCAGGGAATCAACACTGAAGCTTTCTTT; CDR3aa: CASSARQGINTEAFF
v_gene: TRBV25-1; d_gene: -; j_gene: TRBJ1-5; abundance: many; CDR3nt: TGTGCCAGCAGTGCTCAGGATAGCTGGAATCAGCCCCAGCATTTT; CDR3aa: CASSAQDSWNQPQHF